A single sample is the source of the 19 T cell receptor beta chains below, sequenced in a study of cytomegalovirus exposure and HLA in healthy donors. Primers for the PCR totalled 60 Vbeta and 13 Jbeta. The table came from immunoSEQ multiplex PCR; TCRdb's copy has only in-frame clones and leaves some out. Of about 100,000 clones listed, around 79% are singletons. Material for sequencing was PBMCs. The receptors shown here come from a male donor in good health and CMV-seropositive.

The chain employs TRBV7-9 and TRBJ2-3, with 9 bases matching TRBD2. The V gene's germline CDR1 is SEHNR and CDR2 FQNEAQ (reference sequence). The CDR3 is 17 residues long. V was clipped by 7 bases and J by 3 bases; unmatched bases: 14. CDR3 coding DNA: TGTGCCAGCACCACCTGGCAGAGCGGGGGGAGGACAGATACGCAGTATTTT. Its protein is CASTTWQSGGRTDTQYF.

The chain links TRBV5-1 to TRBJ1-1; D is possibly TRBD1 (6 bases). There are 14 residues in the CDR3. Germline CDR1 SGHRS, CDR2 YFSETQ. The ends were cut back, 4 bases at V and 3 bases at J, with 13 bases in the middle. The CDR3 is CASSARQADTEAFF. CDR3 DNA sequence: TGCGCCAGCAGCGCAAGACAGGCGGACACTGAAGCTTTCTTT.

This chain connects TRBV6-6 to TRBJ1-2; no firm D call. Germline lookup yields CDR1 MNHNY and CDR2 SVGAGI (reference sequence). This CDR3 spans 13 amino acids. The ends were cut back, 6 bases at V and 4 bases at J, with 12 bases in the middle. CDR3 region: CASSPPTSYGYTF. In nucleotides, the CDR3 is TGTGCCAGCAGCCCCCCGACAAGCTATGGCTACACCTTC.

V gene TRBV5-6 combines with J gene TRBJ2-1; D may be TRBD1 (6 bases). The germline V gene has CDR1 SGHDT and CDR2 YYEEEE. The CDR3 consists of 15 residues. Deletions cut 1 base from V and 7 bases from J, with 15 bases between. The CDR3 loop reads CASSLIDSRGNEQFF. The DNA of the CDR3 is TGTGCCAGCAGCTTGATAGATTCCAGGGGTAATGAGCAGTTCTTC.

The sample holds a few counts of this clone. J is TRBJ1-2 and V is TRBV5-1, with TRBD1 matching over 9 bases. The CDR3 consists of 15 residues. V shed 4 bases, J shed 8 bases, and the junction held 12 bases outside the gene matches. Germline lookup yields CDR1 SGHRS and CDR2 YFSETQ. This chain's CDR3 is CASSVTGGASGGYTF. The CDR3 DNA follows: TGCGCCAGCAGCGTTACAGGGGGCGCATCGGGAGGCTACACCTTC.

The chain has TRBV5-4 and TRBJ1-2, with 7 positions matching TRBD1. The length of the CDR3 is 14 residues. Germline V gene sequence: CDR1 SGHNT, CDR2 YYREEE (reference sequence). The V and J ends lost 2 bases and 4 bases, in that order; junction bases with no gene match: 5. The CDR3 bases are TGTGCCAGCAGCTTACAGGGGACCTCCTATGGCTACACCTTC. Its translation is CASSLQGTSYGYTF.

CDR3 loop: CASSFRTSGGRPNTGELFF. The DNA for the CDR3 is TGTGCCAGCAGCTTTCGGACTAGCGGGGGACGCCCGAACACCGGGGAGCTGTTTTTT. The V call is TRBV7-8, the J call TRBJ2-2, with 13 bases identical to TRBD2. Germline CDR1 and CDR2: SGHVS and FQNEAQ. V trimming: 3 bases; J trimming: 0 bases; junction bases outside the gene matches: 7. The CDR3 extends over 19 amino acids.

V usage is TRBV27 and J usage is TRBJ1-1; 7 bases fit TRBD1. Germline CDR1 and CDR2: MNHEY and SMNVEV (reference sequence). V was clipped by 6 bases and J by 7 bases; unmatched bases: 5. The CDR3 is 12 residues long. The CDR3 loop is CASRPPGGEAFF. As DNA, the CDR3 is TGTGCCAGCAGACCCCCAGGGGGTGAAGCTTTCTTT.

The chain is built from TRBV6-5 and TRBJ2-1; 8 bases fit TRBD2. This CDR3 has 15 residues. The V segment lost 4 bases and the J segment 7 bases; nucleotides outside the gene matches: 9. CDR1 is MNHEY, CDR2 SVGAGI, per germline. CDR3 amino acids: CASSSPGTSVNEQFF. CDR3 in DNA: TGTGCCAGCAGTTCTCCCGGGACTAGTGTTAATGAGCAGTTCTTC.

The chain employs TRBV4-1 and TRBJ1-4; D uncertain. The germline V and J ends were trimmed by 1 base and 5 bases, with 11 bases remaining between them. There are 15 residues in the CDR3. Looked up from germline, CDR1 is MGHRA and CDR2 is YSYEKL. The CDR3 loop is CASSQGEVQNEKLFF. CDR3 coding DNA: TGCGCCAGCAGCCAAGGTGAGGTGCAGAATGAAAAACTGTTTTTT.

This clone has more than one count but fewer than ten. The V call is TRBV9, the J call TRBJ1-6; D perhaps matches TRBD1 (5 bases). The germline V gene encodes CDR1 SGDLS and CDR2 YYNGEE. V was clipped by 4 bases and J by 10 bases, with 18 bases between them. CDR3 size: 15 residues. This CDR3 is CASSQFGRARSPLHF. CDR3 in DNA: TGTGCCAGCAGCCAATTCGGCAGGGCCCGATCACCCCTCCACTTT. Combining the CDR3 with reference TRBV9 and TRBJ1-6 gives the whole variable domain DSGVTQTPKHLITATGQRVTLRCSPRSGDLSVYWYQQSLDQGLQFLIQYYNGEERAKGNILERFSAQQFPDLHSELNLSSLELGDSALYFCASSQFGRARSPLHFGNGTRLTVT.

This clone was observed a few times. One end of the junction varies from germline; a read error may be responsible. J is TRBJ1-2 and V is TRBV6-1; 9 bases are shared with TRBD1. This CDR3 has 13 residues. CDR1 is MNHNS and CDR2 is SASEGT in the germline V gene. CDR3 region: CASSEVTSWDRDF. The CDR3 DNA reads as TGTGCCAGCAGTGAAGTCACGAGCTGGGACAGGGACTTC.

This chain links TRBV30 with TRBJ1-3; TRBD1 might be the D (5 bases). Germline V gene sequence: CDR1 GTSNPN, CDR2 SVGIG (reference sequence). V gave up 1 base and J gave up 6 bases, with 13 bases separating them. There are 14 residues in the CDR3. CDR3 coding DNA: TGTGCCTGGAGTGGTAGGGGAGGGCAAAACACCATATATTTT. This encodes CAWSGRGGQNTIYF. The variable domain in full, with the rest retrieved from reference TRBV30 and TRBJ1-3, is SQTIHQWPATLVQPVGSPLSLECTVEGTSNPNLYWYRQAAGRGLQLLFYSVGIGQISSEVPQNLSASRPQDRQFILSSKKLLLSDSGFYLCAWSGRGGQNTIYFGEGSWLTVV.

This clone has just a few counts. The J gene is TRBJ2-7, the V gene TRBV30, with 9 bases identical to TRBD2. The V and J ends lost 5 bases and 0 bases, in that order; junction bases with no gene match: 2. Germline lookup yields CDR1 GTSNPN and CDR2 SVGIG (reference sequence). The CDR3 has 13 residues. The CDR3 loop is CAWAGGRSYEQYF. Written as DNA, the CDR3 is TGTGCCTGGGCGGGAGGGCGCTCCTACGAGCAGTACTTC.

The J gene is TRBJ2-1, the V gene TRBV5-4; perhaps TRBD1 as D (6 bases). V gave up 3 bases and J gave up 3 bases, with 10 bases separating them. Germline V lookup: CDR1 SGHNT, CDR2 YYREEE (reference sequence). The CDR3 has 14 amino acids. CDR3 residues: CASSSQDSYNEQFF. CDR3 sequence (DNA): TGTGCCAGCAGCTCCCAGGACAGCTACAATGAGCAGTTCTTC.

The chain couples TRBV11-3 to TRBJ2-3; TRBD2 aligns across 9 bases. CDR1 and CDR2 (germline): SGHNT, YENEEA. CDR3 length: 15 residues. V lost 3 bases and J lost 2; bases outside the gene matches: 3. CDR3 sequence: CASSFRGGATDTQYF. In nucleotides, the CDR3 is TGTGCCAGCAGCTTCCGCGGGGGGGCCACAGATACGCAGTATTTT.

This clone appeared once. The chain joins TRBV2 to TRBJ1-5; 7 bases align to TRBD1. In germline, CDR1 is SNHLY, CDR2 FYNNEI. CDR3 size: 16 residues. V was pared by 6 bases and J by 4 bases, with 12 bases of the junction left unmatched. DNA of the CDR3: TGTGCCAGCAGGGAAATACAGGGGACGGGGAATCAGCCCCAGCATTTT. Amino acids: CASREIQGTGNQPQHF.

The chain joins TRBV6-5 to TRBJ2-2, with D maybe TRBD2 (6 bases). The CDR3 contains 15 residues. CDR1 and CDR2 from the germline V gene are MNHEY and SVGAGI. Deletions cut 4 bases from V and 3 bases from J, with 12 bases between. The chain's CDR3 is CASSWRGGDTGELFF. CDR3 DNA sequence: TGTGCCAGCAGTTGGCGCGGCGGGGACACCGGGGAGCTGTTTTTT.

The gene calls are TRBV7-9 and TRBJ1-6; 7 nucleotides match TRBD1. Per the germline V gene, CDR1 is SEHNR and CDR2 is FQNEAQ (reference sequence). The CDR3 consists of 13 residues. The J segment lost 10 bases and the V segment lost 6 bases, leaving 6 bases of the junction unmatched. The CDR3 DNA reads TGTGCCAGCAGGTCGGGACAGTGGTCACCCCTCCACTTT. It translates to CASRSGQWSPLHF.